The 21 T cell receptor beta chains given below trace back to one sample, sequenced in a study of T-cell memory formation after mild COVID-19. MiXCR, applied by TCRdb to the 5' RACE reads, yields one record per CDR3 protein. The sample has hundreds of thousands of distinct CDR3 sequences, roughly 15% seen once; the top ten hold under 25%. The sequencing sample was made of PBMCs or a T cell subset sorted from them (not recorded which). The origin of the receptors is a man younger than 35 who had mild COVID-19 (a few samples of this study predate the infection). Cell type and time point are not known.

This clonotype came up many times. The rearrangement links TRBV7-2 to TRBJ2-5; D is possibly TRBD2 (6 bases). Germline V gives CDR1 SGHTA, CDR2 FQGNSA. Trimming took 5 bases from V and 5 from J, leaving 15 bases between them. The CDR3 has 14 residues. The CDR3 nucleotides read TGTGCCAGCAGCCTTCGGGCTCGGGGGGAGACCCAGTACTTC. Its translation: CASSLRARGETQYF.

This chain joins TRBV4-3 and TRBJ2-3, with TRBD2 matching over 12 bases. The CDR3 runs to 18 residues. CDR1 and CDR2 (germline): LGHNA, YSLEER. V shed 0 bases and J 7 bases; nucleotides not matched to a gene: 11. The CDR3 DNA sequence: TGCGCCAGCAGCCAAGATTGGCCTAGCGGGGGGGCAGGATATACGCAGTATTTT. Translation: CASSQDWPSGGAGYTQYF.

The chain's CDR3 is CASSFGTSGGLTDTQYF. CDR3 DNA sequence: TGTGCCAGCAGCTTCGGGACTAGCGGGGGTCTCACAGATACGCAGTATTTT. The rearrangement links TRBV7-2 to TRBJ2-3, with TRBD2 matching 14 bases. The CDR3 is 17 residues long. The ends lost 3 bases at V and 2 bases at J; junction bases unmatched: 4. Per germline, CDR1 SGHTA and CDR2 FQGNSA.

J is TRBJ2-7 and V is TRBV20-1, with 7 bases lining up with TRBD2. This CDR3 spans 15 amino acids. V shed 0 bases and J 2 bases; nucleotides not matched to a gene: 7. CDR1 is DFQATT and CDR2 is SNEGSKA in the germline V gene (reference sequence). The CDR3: CSARDLLGRAYEQYF. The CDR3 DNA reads TGCAGTGCTAGAGATCTACTAGGGAGGGCCTACGAGCAGTACTTC.

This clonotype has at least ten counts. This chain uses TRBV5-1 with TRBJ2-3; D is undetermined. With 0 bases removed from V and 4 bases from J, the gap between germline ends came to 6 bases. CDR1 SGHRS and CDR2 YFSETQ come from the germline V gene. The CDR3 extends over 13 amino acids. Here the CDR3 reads CASSLVSPDTQYF. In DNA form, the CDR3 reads TGCGCCAGCAGCTTGGTGTCGCCAGATACGCAGTATTTT.

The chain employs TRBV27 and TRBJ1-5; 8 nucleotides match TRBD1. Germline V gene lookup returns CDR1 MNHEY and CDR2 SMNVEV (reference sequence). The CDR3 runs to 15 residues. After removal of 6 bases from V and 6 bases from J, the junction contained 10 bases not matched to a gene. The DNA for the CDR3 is TGTGCCAGCAGCCAAATTCAGGGGGCAGGTCAGCCCCAGCATTTT. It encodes CASSQIQGAGQPQHF.

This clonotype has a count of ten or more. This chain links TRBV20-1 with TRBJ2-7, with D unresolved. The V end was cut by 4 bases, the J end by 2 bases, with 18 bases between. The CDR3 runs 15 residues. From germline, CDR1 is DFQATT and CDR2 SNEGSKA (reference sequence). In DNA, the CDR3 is TGCAGTGCTATAGCCGGCTCGATGGCCACCTACGAGCAGTACTTC. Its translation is CSAIAGSMATYEQYF.

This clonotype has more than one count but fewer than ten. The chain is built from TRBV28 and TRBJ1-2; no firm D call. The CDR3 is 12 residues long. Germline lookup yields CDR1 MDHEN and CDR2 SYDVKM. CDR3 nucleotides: TGTGTCTCGGGGTTCCATAACTATGGCTACACCTTC. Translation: CVSGFHNYGYTF.

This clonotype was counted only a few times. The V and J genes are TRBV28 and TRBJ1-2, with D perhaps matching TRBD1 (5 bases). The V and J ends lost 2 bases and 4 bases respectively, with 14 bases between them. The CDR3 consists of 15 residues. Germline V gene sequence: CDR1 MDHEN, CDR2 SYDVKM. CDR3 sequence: CASSLGQGFRYGYTF. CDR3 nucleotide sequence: TGTGCCAGCAGTTTAGGGCAGGGTTTCCGCTATGGCTACACCTTC.

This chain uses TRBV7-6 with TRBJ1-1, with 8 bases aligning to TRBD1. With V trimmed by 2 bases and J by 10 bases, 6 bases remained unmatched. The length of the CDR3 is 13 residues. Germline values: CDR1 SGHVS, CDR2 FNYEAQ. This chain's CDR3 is CASSLTGGSRAFF. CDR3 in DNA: TGTGCCAGCAGCTTAACAGGGGGGTCAAGAGCTTTCTTT.

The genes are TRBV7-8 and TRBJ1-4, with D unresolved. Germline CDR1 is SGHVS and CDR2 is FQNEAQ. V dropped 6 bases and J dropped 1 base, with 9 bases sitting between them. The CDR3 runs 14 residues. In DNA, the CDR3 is TGTGCCAGCAGTCACATGGGAACTAATGAAAAACTGTTTTTT. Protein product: CASSHMGTNEKLFF.

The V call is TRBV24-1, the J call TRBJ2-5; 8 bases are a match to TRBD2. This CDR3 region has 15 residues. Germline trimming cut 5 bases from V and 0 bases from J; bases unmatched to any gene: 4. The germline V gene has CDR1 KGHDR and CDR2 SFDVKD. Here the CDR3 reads CATSASGPYQETQYF. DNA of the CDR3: TGTGCCACCAGTGCTAGCGGGCCGTACCAAGAGACCCAGTACTTC.

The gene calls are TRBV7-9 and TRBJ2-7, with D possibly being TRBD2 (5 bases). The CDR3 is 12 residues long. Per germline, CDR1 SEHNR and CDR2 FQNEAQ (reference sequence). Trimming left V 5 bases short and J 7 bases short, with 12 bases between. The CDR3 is CASSLSGVEQYV. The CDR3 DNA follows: TGTGCCAGCAGCCTTTCCGGGGTAGAGCAGTACGTC.

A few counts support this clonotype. CDR3 amino acids: CASSQGLAGANVLTF. The CDR3 coding sequence is TGCGCCAGCAGCCAAGGGTTGGCTGGGGCCAACGTCCTGACTTTC. V is TRBV4-1 and J is TRBJ2-6, with D uncertain. The CDR3 extends over 15 amino acids. V was clipped by 1 base and J by 2 bases, with 6 bases between them. Germline-derived CDR1 and CDR2 are MGHRA and YSYEKL.

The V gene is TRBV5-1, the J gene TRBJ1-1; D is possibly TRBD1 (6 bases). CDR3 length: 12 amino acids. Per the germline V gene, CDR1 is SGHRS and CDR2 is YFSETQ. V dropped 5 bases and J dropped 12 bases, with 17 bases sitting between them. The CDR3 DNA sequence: TGCGCCAGCAGTATCGGGGGGCCGGGAACTTTCTTT. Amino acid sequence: CASSIGGPGTFF.

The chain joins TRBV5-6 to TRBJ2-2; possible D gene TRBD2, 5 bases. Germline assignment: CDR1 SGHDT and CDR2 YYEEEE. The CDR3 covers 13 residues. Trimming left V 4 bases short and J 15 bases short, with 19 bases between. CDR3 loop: CASSPRPSGSVFF. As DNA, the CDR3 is TGTGCCAGCAGCCCCCGGCCCTCGGGGTCAGTGTTTTTT.

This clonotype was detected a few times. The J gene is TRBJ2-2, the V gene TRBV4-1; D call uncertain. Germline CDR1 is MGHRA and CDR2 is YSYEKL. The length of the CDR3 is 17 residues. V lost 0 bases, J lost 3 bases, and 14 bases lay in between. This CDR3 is CASSQDPASTHTGELFF. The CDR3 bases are TGCGCCAGCAGCCAAGATCCTGCGTCCACGCACACCGGGGAGCTGTTTTTT.

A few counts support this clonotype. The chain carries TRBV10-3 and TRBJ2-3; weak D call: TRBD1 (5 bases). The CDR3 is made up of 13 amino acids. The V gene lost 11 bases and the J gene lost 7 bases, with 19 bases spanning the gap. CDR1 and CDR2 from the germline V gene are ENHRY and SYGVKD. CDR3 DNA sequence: TGTGCCTCTGGGCTACAGGACACTAATACGCAGTATTTT. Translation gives CASGLQDTNTQYF.

For the CDR3, the DNA is TGTGCCAGCAGCCCTCCGGGACAGGGAGGCTCAGATACGCAGTATTTT. Translated, it gives CASSPPGQGGSDTQYF. This rearrangement joins TRBV3-1 to TRBJ2-3, with TRBD1 identical over 9 bases. The germline V gene has CDR1 LGHDT and CDR2 YNNKEL (reference sequence). With V trimmed by 4 bases and J by 4 bases, 9 bases remained unmatched. The CDR3 runs 16 residues.

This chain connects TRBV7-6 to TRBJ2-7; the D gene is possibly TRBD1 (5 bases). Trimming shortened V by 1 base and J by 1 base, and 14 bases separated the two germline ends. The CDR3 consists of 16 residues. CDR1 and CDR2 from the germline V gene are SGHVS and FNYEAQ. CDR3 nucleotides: TGTGCCAGCAGCTTAGTTCAGGGCAACCCTTCCTACGAGCAGTACTTC. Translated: CASSLVQGNPSYEQYF.

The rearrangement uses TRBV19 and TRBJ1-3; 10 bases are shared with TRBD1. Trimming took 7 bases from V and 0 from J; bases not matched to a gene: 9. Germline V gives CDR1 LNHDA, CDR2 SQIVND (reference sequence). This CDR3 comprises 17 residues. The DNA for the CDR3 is TGTGCCAGTAACGTACTGGGACAGGGGCGCTCTGGAAACACCATATATTTT. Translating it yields CASNVLGQGRSGNTIYF.